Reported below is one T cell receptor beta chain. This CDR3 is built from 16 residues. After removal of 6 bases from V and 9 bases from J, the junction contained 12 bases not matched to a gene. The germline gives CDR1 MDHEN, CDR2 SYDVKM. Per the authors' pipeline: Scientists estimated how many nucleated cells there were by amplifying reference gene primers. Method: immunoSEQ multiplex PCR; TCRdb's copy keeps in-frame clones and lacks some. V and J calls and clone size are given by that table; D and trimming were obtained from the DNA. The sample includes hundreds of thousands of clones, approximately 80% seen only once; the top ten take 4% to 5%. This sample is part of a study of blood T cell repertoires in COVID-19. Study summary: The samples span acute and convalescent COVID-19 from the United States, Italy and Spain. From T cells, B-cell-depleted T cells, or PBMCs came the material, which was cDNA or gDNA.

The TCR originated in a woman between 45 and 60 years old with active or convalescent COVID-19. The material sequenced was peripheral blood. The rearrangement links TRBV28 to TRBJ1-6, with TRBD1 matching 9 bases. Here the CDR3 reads CASRTGSGQGRSPLHF. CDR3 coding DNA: TGTGCCAGCAGGACGGGCTCGGGACAGGGACGTTCACCCCTCCACTTT.